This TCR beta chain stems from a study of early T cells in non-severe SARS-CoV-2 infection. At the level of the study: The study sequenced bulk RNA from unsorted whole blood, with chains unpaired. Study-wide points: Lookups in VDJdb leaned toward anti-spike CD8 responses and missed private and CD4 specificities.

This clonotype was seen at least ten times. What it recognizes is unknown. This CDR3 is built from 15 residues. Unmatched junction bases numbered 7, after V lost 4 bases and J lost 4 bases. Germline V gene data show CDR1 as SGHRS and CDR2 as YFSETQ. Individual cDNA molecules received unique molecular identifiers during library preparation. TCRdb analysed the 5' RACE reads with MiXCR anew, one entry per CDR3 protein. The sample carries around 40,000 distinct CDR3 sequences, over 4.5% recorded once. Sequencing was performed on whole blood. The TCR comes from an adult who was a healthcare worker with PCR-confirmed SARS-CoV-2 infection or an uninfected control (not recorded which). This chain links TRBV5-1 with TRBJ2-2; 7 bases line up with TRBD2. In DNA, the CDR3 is TGCGCCAGCAGCGGCCAGGGACTACTCACCGGGGAGCTGTTTTTT. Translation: CASSGQGLLTGELFF.